One TCR beta chain is described in this entry. No antigen is known for it. The data were taken from a study of memory CD4+ T cells and cytomegalovirus serostatus. Germline V lookup: CDR1 SGHTA, CDR2 FQGNSA. Trimming left V 5 bases short and J 6 bases short, with 9 bases between. The CDR3 is 12 residues long. Single viable CD3+CD4+CD8-CD45RO+ cells were sorted as the memory CD4+ T cells. CMV serostatus came from serum IgG against pp150, pp28, p38, p52. Study-wide results and caveats: A US-trained random forest predicted CMV serostatus with median AUC roughly 0.91. Of more than 150 reported CMV TCRbeta sequences, under 80 were found in memory CD4+ repertoires.

Using immunoSEQ multiplex PCR, the repertoire was profiled, and TCRdb retains in-frame clones only, with some absent. The sample has tens of thousands of clones; around 80% are singletons. V gene TRBV7-2 combines with J gene TRBJ2-3; no reliable D call. This TCR was recovered from an adult in good health and CMV-seronegative. Sequencing input: memory CD4+ T cells from blood. CDR3 sequence reads: CASSVYWDTQYF. In DNA form, the CDR3 reads TGTGCCAGCAGCGTCTACTGGGATACGCAGTATTTT.